Following are 31 T cell receptor beta chains from one sample sequenced in a study of shared clonotypes between healthy human individuals. Some clones are missing from TCRdb's copy, which holds only in-frame ones; the method was immunoSEQ multiplex PCR. The table shows over a million clones, with 78% occurring only once. The sequencing sample was made of memory CD4+ T cells from PBMCs. The subset: CD45RA-negative fraction. These TCRs come from a man aged 18-30 years in good health. Some clones in this sample may be carry-over from other donors' samples.

As to this clone: In the same sample, other DNA sequences code for this CDR3. The V and J genes are TRBV7-9 and TRBJ1-1, with no clear D. The CDR3 consists of 12 residues. Trimming pared 3 bases from V and 5 bases from J, leaving 7 bases between. Germline assignment: CDR1 SEHNR and CDR2 FQNEAQ (reference sequence). The CDR3 sequence is CASSFVGTEAFF. CDR3 DNA sequence: TGTGCCAGCAGCTTCGTGGGTACTGAAGCTTTCTTT. The full variable domain, completed using reference TRBV7-9 and TRBJ1-1, is DTGVSQNPRHKITKRGQNVTFRCDPISEHNRLYWYRQTLGQGPEFLTYFQNEAQLEKSRLLSDRFSAERPKGSFSTLEIQRTEQGDSAMYLCASSFVGTEAFFGQGTRLTVV.

The J gene is TRBJ2-3, the V gene TRBV4-2; D is perhaps TRBD2 (6 bases). CDR3 length: 14 amino acids. CDR1 is LGHNA and CDR2 is YNFKEQ in the germline V gene. V lost 4 bases and J lost 5, with 13 bases in between. This chain's CDR3 is CASSPVRERDTQYF. CDR3 in DNA: TGTGCCAGCAGCCCCGTACGGGAGAGAGATACGCAGTATTTT.

The chain uses TRBV7-2 and TRBJ2-1; 7 bases agree with TRBD1. CDR1 is SGHTA, CDR2 FQGNSA, per germline. J lost 4 bases, V lost 0 bases, and 9 bases had no gene match. The CDR3 covers 17 residues. CDR3 protein: CASSLAKGTAYYNEQFF. The CDR3 DNA reads TGTGCCAGCAGCTTAGCTAAAGGGACAGCCTATTACAATGAGCAGTTCTTC. The whole variable domain, remainder taken from reference TRBV7-2 and TRBJ2-1, is GAGVSQSPSNKVTEKGKDVELRCDPISGHTALYWYRQSLGQGLEFLIYFQGNSAPDKSGLPSDRFSAERTGGSVSTLTIQRTQQEDSAVYLCASSLAKGTAYYNEQFFGPGTRLTVL.

The table lists this clone with a few counts. The sample carries other DNA sequences with the same CDR3. The chain is built from TRBV6-5 and TRBJ2-1; 8 bases are shared with TRBD2. CDR1 and CDR2 (germline): MNHEY, SVGAGI. V was clipped by 0 bases and J by 4 bases; unmatched bases: 5. The CDR3 has 16 residues. The CDR3 region is CASSYSLAGSYNEQFF. As DNA, the CDR3 is TGTGCCAGCAGTTACTCTTTAGCGGGGAGTTACAATGAGCAGTTCTTC.

The chain employs TRBV7-9 and TRBJ1-4; no reliable D call. This CDR3 spans 12 amino acids. Trimming left V 5 bases short and J 10 bases short, with 11 bases between. Germline assignment: CDR1 SEHNR and CDR2 FQNEAQ (reference sequence). As DNA, the CDR3 is TGTGCCAGCAGCCCAGCCCACGCAAAACTGTTTTTT. It yields the protein CASSPAHAKLFF. Full variable domain (missing parts from reference TRBV7-9 and TRBJ1-4): DTGVSQNPRHKITKRGQNVTFRCDPISEHNRLYWYRQTLGQGPEFLTYFQNEAQLEKSRLLSDRFSAERPKGSFSTLEIQRTEQGDSAMYLCASSPAHAKLFFGSGTQLSVL.

The genes are TRBV10-3 and TRBJ2-5, with D possibly being TRBD1 or TRBD2 (5 bases each). This CDR3 is built from 14 residues. The V end was cut by 5 bases, the J end by 1 base, with 11 bases between. Germline V gives CDR1 ENHRY, CDR2 SYGVKD. In nucleotides, the CDR3 is TGTGCCATCAGTTCCCGGGACGTCCAAGAGACCCAGTACTTC. Translated: CAISSRDVQETQYF.

V and J are TRBV29-1 and TRBJ2-1, with 11 bases lining up with TRBD2. V was pared by 0 bases and J by 7 bases, with 11 bases of the junction left unmatched. The CDR3 runs 17 residues. Germline CDR1 and CDR2: SQVTM and ANQGSEA. The CDR3 is CSVEDPYSGREINEQFF. CDR3 DNA sequence: TGCAGCGTTGAAGATCCGTATAGCGGGAGGGAAATTAATGAGCAGTTCTTC.

The chain joins TRBV7-2 to TRBJ2-1, with 7 bases aligning to TRBD1. V lost 1 base and J lost 0; bases outside the gene matches: 3. The CDR3 runs 16 residues. The germline CDR1 and CDR2 sequences are SGHTA and FQGNSA. As DNA, the CDR3 is TGTGCCAGCAGCTTAGGGGGGACAGTCTCCTACAATGAGCAGTTCTTC. Its translation: CASSLGGTVSYNEQFF.

This clone showed up just once. The chain carries TRBV28 and TRBJ1-3; D is undetermined. This CDR3 is 15 amino acids long. Germline V gene data show CDR1 as MDHEN and CDR2 as SYDVKM. Trimming stripped 3 bases from V and 0 bases from J, with 9 bases between. CDR3 residues: CASSLLQFSGNTIYF. For the CDR3, the DNA is TGTGCCAGCAGTTTGTTACAGTTCTCTGGAAACACCATATATTTT.

The J gene is TRBJ2-1, the V gene TRBV19; D is ambiguous. CDR1 and CDR2 from the germline V gene are LNHDA and SQIVND (reference sequence). CDR3 length: 11 residues. Between the trimmed V and J ends, which lost 10 bases and 7 bases, there was a span of 11 bases. CDR3 nucleotides: TGTGCCACTAAGGGCTGGAATGAGCAGTTCTTC. Translated: CATKGWNEQFF.

The V gene is TRBV6-6, the J gene TRBJ2-2; TRBD1 is a possible D gene (6 bases). This CDR3 comprises 12 residues. The germline V gene has CDR1 MNHNY and CDR2 SVGAGI (reference sequence). Trimming shortened V by 7 bases and J by 7 bases, and 10 bases separated the two germline ends. The CDR3 is CASTPQGGELFF. Here the CDR3 DNA reads TGTGCCAGCACCCCACAGGGCGGGGAGCTGTTTTTT.

This clone was counted a few times. The chain is built from TRBV7-8 and TRBJ2-3, with 7 bases lining up with TRBD1. Germline-derived CDR1 and CDR2 are SGHVS and FQNEAQ. CDR3 length: 15 amino acids. Unmatched junction bases numbered 6, after V lost 4 bases and J lost 2 bases. The CDR3 sequence is CASSSETGNTDTQYF. CDR3 nucleotide sequence: TGTGCCAGCAGCTCCGAGACAGGGAACACAGATACGCAGTATTTT.

The rearrangement uses TRBV5-1 and TRBJ2-7, with D possibly being TRBD1 (5 bases). The CDR3 has 13 amino acids. Trimming removed 1 base at V and 6 bases at J, with 11 bases between. The germline gives CDR1 SGHRS, CDR2 YFSETQ. CDR3 region: CASSLRGLSEQYF. As DNA, the CDR3 is TGCGCCAGCAGCTTGAGGGGTTTGAGCGAGCAGTACTTC.

The table lists this clone with a count of one. CDR3 in DNA: TGTGCCAGCAGTCAGGGGGCTAGCGGACAAGAGACCCAGTACTTC. Residues: CASSQGASGQETQYF. The rearrangement joins TRBV28 to TRBJ2-5; possibly TRBD1 for D (8 bases). V dropped 5 bases and J dropped 2 bases, with 15 bases sitting between them. CDR3 length equals 15 residues. Germline-derived CDR1 and CDR2 are MDHEN and SYDVKM.

This clone occurred many times. The same CDR3 can be traced to other DNA sequences in this sample. This chain connects TRBV7-2 to TRBJ1-2; D is unclear. V lost 4 bases, J lost 4 bases, and 7 bases lay in between. Germline values: CDR1 SGHTA, CDR2 FQGNSA. This CDR3 spans 12 amino acids. The CDR3 protein is CASSSVGYGYTF. The CDR3 bases are TGTGCCAGCAGCTCAGTAGGCTATGGCTACACCTTC. The full variable domain, rest sourced from reference TRBV7-2 and TRBJ1-2, is GAGVSQSPSNKVTEKGKDVELRCDPISGHTALYWYRQSLGQGLEFLIYFQGNSAPDKSGLPSDRFSAERTGGSVSTLTIQRTQQEDSAVYLCASSSVGYGYTFGSGTRLTVV.

The genes are TRBV10-3 and TRBJ2-7; either TRBD1 or TRBD2 may supply D (6 bases each). The V end was cut by 4 bases, the J end by 6 bases, with 22 bases between. Germline V CDR1 and CDR2: ENHRY, SYGVKD. The CDR3 covers 16 residues. CDR3 in DNA: TGTGCCATCAGTGCCCCGGAGGGGGAACCCTCCGGCGAGCAGTACTTC. Residues: CAISAPEGEPSGEQYF.

The chain employs TRBV6-6 and TRBJ2-7, with D perhaps given as TRBD1 or TRBD2 (6 bases each). The CDR3 has 14 residues. V was trimmed by 7 bases and J by 2 bases, leaving 15 bases between them. Germline V CDR1 and CDR2: MNHNY, SVGAGI (reference sequence). The CDR3 nucleotides read TGTGCCAGCAAGGCGGGACATTCTACCTACGAGCAGTACTTC. It encodes CASKAGHSTYEQYF.

The J gene is TRBJ2-2, the V gene TRBV5-1; 9 positions agree with TRBD1. The V gene's germline CDR1 is SGHRS and CDR2 YFSETQ. This CDR3 region has 16 residues. Germline trimming cut 0 bases from V and 4 bases from J; bases unmatched to any gene: 4. The CDR3 is CASSLGDRDGTGELFF. Here the CDR3 DNA reads TGCGCCAGCAGCTTGGGGGACAGGGACGGCACCGGGGAGCTGTTTTTT. Together with reference TRBV5-1 and TRBJ2-2, the CDR3 gives the full variable domain: KAGVTQTPRYLIKTRGQQVTLSCSPISGHRSVSWYQQTPGQGLQFLFEYFSETQRNKGNFPGRFSGRQFSNSRSEMNVSTLELGDSALYLCASSLGDRDGTGELFFGEGSRLTVL.

The chain carries TRBV15 and TRBJ1-2, with 8 positions matching TRBD1. The germline V gene has CDR1 LNHNV and CDR2 YYDKDF (reference sequence). This CDR3 is 15 amino acids long. V was pared by 0 bases and J by 6 bases, with 6 bases of the junction left unmatched. CDR3 DNA: TGTGCCACCAGCAGAGATAGGGGGACAGGAAATGGCTACACCTTC. Encoded protein: CATSRDRGTGNGYTF.

The DNA for the CDR3 is TGTGCCTGGAGTGTAGGCGCCCGACTGTTTTTT. It specifies CAWSVGARLFF. The V call is TRBV30, the J call TRBJ1-4; D ambiguous. Germline V gene sequence: CDR1 GTSNPN, CDR2 SVGIG (reference sequence). With 0 bases removed from V and 13 bases from J, the gap between germline ends came to 9 bases. This CDR3 has 11 residues.

Remarks on this clone: A read error is the likely source, as a far larger clone sits one nucleotide away. This chain connects TRBV5-4 to TRBJ1-2, with 7 bases fitting TRBD1. The germline gives CDR1 SGHNT, CDR2 YYREEE (reference sequence). Trimming took 6 bases from V and 5 from J; bases not matched to a gene: 10. The CDR3 covers 14 residues. The CDR3 protein is CASTQGDGGYGYTF. The CDR3 DNA is TGTGCCAGCACCCAGGGGGACGGTGGATATGGCTACACCTTC.

The chain combines TRBV10-1 with TRBJ1-5; unclear D gene. Trimming took off 3 bases at V and 5 bases at J, with 26 bases between the two ends. Germline V CDR1 and CDR2: WNHNN, SYGVQD (reference sequence). The CDR3 runs to 19 residues. CDR3 DNA sequence: TGCGCCAGCAGTGAAAGACTGGACGCCTCCGACGCGTTTTATCAGCCCCAGCATTTT. Translation: CASSERLDASDAFYQPQHF.

The chain uses TRBV29-1 and TRBJ2-3; 7 nucleotides agree with TRBD1. Trimming at V came to 6 bases and at J to 8 bases, leaving 20 bases not matched to a gene. Looked up from germline, CDR1 is SQVTM and CDR2 is ANQGSEA. The CDR3 has 16 residues. The CDR3 sequence is CSVNPIRDSSPGTQYF. CDR3 in DNA: TGCAGCGTAAACCCGATCCGGGACAGCTCTCCTGGTACGCAGTATTTT.

V usage is TRBV25-1 and J usage is TRBJ1-2; the D is unclear. Trimming removed 3 bases from V and 0 bases from J, with 14 bases in between. Germline loops: CDR1 MGHDK, CDR2 SYGVNS. The CDR3 is 16 amino acids. The CDR3 here is CASSELGETANYGYTF. The CDR3 coding sequence is TGTGCCAGCAGTGAGCTCGGGGAGACGGCTAACTATGGCTACACCTTC.

This clone turned up a few times. The V gene is TRBV6-1, the J gene TRBJ1-1, with D hard to call. Looked up from germline, CDR1 is MNHNS and CDR2 is SASEGT. The CDR3 runs 15 residues. V gave up 2 bases and J gave up 5 bases, with 15 bases separating them. This CDR3 is CASSEHPWAGTEAFF. As DNA, the CDR3 is TGTGCCAGCAGTGAACACCCCTGGGCCGGAACTGAAGCTTTCTTT.

The chain is built from TRBV4-1 and TRBJ1-3; TRBD1 matches 7 bases. This CDR3 is 16 amino acids long. Germline CDR1 is MGHRA and CDR2 is YSYEKL. Unmatched junction bases numbered 7, after V lost 3 bases and J lost 2 bases. CDR3 amino acids: CASSQLQGITGNTIYF. CDR3 coding DNA: TGCGCCAGCAGCCAGTTACAGGGGATTACTGGAAACACCATATATTTT.

This clone has only one observation. V usage is TRBV7-2 and J usage is TRBJ1-1; D call uncertain. CDR3 length: 15 residues. V lost 2 bases and J 2 bases, leaving 12 bases between the germline ends. The V gene's germline CDR1 is SGHTA and CDR2 FQGNSA. CDR3 protein: CASSLRFGDNTEAFF. The CDR3 DNA reads as TGTGCCAGCAGCTTACGGTTTGGGGATAACACTGAAGCTTTCTTT. Full variable domain (missing parts from reference TRBV7-2 and TRBJ1-1): GAGVSQSPSNKVTEKGKDVELRCDPISGHTALYWYRQSLGQGLEFLIYFQGNSAPDKSGLPSDRFSAERTGGSVSTLTIQRTQQEDSAVYLCASSLRFGDNTEAFFGQGTRLTVV.

The rearrangement uses TRBV7-9 and TRBJ1-3; tentative D call: TRBD1 (5 bases). The V end lost 4 bases, the J end lost 8 bases, and 18 bases lay between the germline ends. Looked up from germline, CDR1 is SEHNR and CDR2 is FQNEAQ (reference sequence). This CDR3 comprises 15 residues. In nucleotides, the CDR3 is TGTGCCAGCAGCTACGAATTGGGGGAGGAGTACACCATATATTTT. Translating it yields CASSYELGEEYTIYF. Complete variable domain (other parts from reference TRBV7-9 and TRBJ1-3): DTGVSQNPRHKITKRGQNVTFRCDPISEHNRLYWYRQTLGQGPEFLTYFQNEAQLEKSRLLSDRFSAERPKGSFSTLEIQRTEQGDSAMYLCASSYELGEEYTIYFGEGSWLTVV.

As DNA, the CDR3 is TGTGCCAGCAGCTACAGACGAGCAGGGATCGCTTTCTTT. Translated: CASSYRRAGIAFF. The rearrangement uses TRBV5-6 and TRBJ1-1, with TRBD1 as a possible D gene (5 bases). The CDR3 runs 13 residues. V was trimmed by 3 bases and J by 11 bases, leaving 17 bases between them. CDR1 SGHDT and CDR2 YYEEEE come from the germline V gene.

The V gene is TRBV11-3, the J gene TRBJ2-1; D perhaps matches TRBD2 (5 bases). V lost 3 bases to trimming and J lost 2 bases, with 8 bases between them. The CDR3 spans 14 residues. CDR1 is SGHNT, CDR2 YENEEA, per germline. The CDR3 DNA reads TGTGCCAGCAGCTTTAGCGATACCTACAATGAGCAGTTCTTC. Protein product: CASSFSDTYNEQFF.

This sequence joins TRBV18 and TRBJ2-5; 12 nucleotides agree with TRBD2. This CDR3 is 16 amino acids long. From germline, CDR1 is KGHSH and CDR2 LQKENI. V dropped 0 bases and J dropped 5; count of bases not matched to a gene: 4. CDR3 in DNA: TGTGCCAGCTCACCACCGGTTCTAGCGGGAGGGGAGACCCAGTACTTC. The encoded protein is CASSPPVLAGGETQYF.